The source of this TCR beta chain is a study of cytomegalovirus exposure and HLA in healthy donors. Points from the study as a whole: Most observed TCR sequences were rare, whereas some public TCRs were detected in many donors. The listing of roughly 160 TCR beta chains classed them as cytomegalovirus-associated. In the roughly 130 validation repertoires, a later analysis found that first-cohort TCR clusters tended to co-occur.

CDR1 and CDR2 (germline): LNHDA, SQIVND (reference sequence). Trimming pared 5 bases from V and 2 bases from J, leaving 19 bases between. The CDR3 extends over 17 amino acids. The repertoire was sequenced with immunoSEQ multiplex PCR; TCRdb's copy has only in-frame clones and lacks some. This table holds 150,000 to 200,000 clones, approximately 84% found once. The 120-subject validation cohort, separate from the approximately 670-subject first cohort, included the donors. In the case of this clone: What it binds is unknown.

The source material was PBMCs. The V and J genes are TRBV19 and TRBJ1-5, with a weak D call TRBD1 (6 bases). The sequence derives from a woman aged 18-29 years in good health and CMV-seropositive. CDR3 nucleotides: TGTGCCAGTAGTGGGCAGGGGATCACAGCAGGCAATCAGCCCCAGCATTTT. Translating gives CASSGQGITAGNQPQHF.